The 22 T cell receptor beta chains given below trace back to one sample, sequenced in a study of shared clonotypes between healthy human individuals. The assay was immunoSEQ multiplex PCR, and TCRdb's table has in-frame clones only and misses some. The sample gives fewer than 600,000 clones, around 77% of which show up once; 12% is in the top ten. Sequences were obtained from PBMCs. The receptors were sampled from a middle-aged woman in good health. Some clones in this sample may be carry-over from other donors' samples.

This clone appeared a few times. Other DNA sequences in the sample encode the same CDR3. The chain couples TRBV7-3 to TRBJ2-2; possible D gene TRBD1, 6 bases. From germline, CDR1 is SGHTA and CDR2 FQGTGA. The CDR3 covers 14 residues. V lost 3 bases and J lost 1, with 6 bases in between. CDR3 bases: TGTGCCAGCAGCTTGGACAGGAACACCGGGGAGCTGTTTTTT. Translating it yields CASSLDRNTGELFF.

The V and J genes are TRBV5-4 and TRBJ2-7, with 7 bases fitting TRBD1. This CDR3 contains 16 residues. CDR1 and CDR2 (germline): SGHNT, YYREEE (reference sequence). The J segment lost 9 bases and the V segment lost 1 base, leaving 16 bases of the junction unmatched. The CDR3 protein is CASSLTGTAIGGGQYF. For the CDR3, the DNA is TGTGCCAGCAGCTTGACCGGGACAGCGATTGGGGGTGGGCAGTACTTC.

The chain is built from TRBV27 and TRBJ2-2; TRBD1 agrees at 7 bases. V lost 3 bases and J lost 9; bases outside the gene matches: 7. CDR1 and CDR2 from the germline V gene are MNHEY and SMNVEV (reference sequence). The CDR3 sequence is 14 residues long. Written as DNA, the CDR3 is TGTGCCAGCAGTTTCCTCCGACAGGGAAGGGAGCTGTTTTTT. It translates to CASSFLRQGRELFF.

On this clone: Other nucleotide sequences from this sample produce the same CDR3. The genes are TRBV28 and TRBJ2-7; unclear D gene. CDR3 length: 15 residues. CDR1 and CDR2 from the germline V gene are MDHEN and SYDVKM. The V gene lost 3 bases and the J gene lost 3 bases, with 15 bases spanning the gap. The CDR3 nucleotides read TGTGCCAGCAGTTTCCCTCAAGGAGCCCGCTACGAGCAGTACTTC. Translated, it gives CASSFPQGARYEQYF. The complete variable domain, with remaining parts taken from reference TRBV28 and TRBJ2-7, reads DVKVTQSSRYLVKRTGEKVFLECVQDMDHENMFWYRQDPGLGLRLIYFSYDVKMKEKGDIPEGYSVSREKKERFSLILESASTNQTSMYLCASSFPQGARYEQYFGPGTRLTVT.

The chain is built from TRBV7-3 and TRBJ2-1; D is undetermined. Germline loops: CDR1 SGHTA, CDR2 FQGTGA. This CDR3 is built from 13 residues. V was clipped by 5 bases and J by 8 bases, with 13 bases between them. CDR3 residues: CASSQDLEDEQFF. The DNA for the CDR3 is TGTGCCAGCAGCCAGGACCTTGAAGATGAGCAGTTCTTC.

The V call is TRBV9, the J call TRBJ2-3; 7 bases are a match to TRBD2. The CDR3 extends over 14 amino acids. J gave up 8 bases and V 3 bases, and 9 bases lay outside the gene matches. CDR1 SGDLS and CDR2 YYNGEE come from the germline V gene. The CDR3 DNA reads TGTGCCAGCAGCGAGGACCAGCCGGGAGGTACGCAGTATTTT. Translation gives CASSEDQPGGTQYF.

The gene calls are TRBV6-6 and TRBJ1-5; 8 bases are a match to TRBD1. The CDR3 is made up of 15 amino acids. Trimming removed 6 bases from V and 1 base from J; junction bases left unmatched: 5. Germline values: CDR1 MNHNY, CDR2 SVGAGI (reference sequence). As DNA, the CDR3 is TGTGCCAGCAGGAGGACAGGGACGAGCAATCAGCCCCAGCATTTT. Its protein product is CASRRTGTSNQPQHF.

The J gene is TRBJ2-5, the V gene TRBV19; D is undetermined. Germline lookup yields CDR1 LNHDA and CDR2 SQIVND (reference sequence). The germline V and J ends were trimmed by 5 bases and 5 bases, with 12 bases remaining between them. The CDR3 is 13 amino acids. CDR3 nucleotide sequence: TGTGCCAGTAGTGGTGTTATACGGGAGACCCAGTACTTC. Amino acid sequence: CASSGVIRETQYF.

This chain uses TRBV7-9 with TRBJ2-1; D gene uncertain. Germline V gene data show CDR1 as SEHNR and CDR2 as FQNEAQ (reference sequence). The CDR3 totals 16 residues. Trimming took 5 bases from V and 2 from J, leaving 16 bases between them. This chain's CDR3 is CASSTTWPGTYNEQFF. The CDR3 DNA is TGTGCCAGCAGCACTACTTGGCCAGGAACCTACAATGAGCAGTTCTTC.

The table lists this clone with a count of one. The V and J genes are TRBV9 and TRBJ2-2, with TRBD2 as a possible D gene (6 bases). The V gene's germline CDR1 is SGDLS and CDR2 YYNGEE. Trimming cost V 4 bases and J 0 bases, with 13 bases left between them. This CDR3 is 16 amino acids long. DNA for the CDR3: TGTGCCAGCAGCTCCCACAGCGGGCCGAACACCGGGGAGCTGTTTTTT. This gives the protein CASSSHSGPNTGELFF.

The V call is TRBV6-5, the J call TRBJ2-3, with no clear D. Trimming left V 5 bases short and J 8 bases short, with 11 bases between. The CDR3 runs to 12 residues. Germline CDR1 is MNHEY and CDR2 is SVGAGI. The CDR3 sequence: CASSDIVGTQYF. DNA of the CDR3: TGTGCCAGCAGTGATATCGTTGGTACGCAGTATTTT.

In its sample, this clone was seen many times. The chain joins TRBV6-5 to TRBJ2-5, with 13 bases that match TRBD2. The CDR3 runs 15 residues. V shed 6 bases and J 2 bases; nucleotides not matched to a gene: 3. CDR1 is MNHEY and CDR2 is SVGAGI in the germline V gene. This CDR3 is CASRTTSGRQETQYF. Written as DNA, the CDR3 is TGTGCCAGCAGGACGACTAGCGGGAGGCAAGAGACCCAGTACTTC.

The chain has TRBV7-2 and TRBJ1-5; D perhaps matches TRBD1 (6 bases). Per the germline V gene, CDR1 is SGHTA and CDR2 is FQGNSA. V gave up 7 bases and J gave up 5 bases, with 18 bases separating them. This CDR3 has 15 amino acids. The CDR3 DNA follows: TGTGCCAGCACCCTTAATGGGCAGGGGTATCAGCCCCAGCATTTT. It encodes CASTLNGQGYQPQHF.

The CDR3 protein is CAWSVGSRGGYEQYF. CDR3 sequence (DNA): TGTGCCTGGAGTGTTGGGAGCAGGGGGGGCTACGAGCAGTACTTC. The chain combines TRBV30 with TRBJ2-7; possibly TRBD1 or TRBD2 for D (7 bases each). The CDR3 length is 15 residues. V lost 0 bases and J lost 3, with 15 bases in between. CDR1 GTSNPN and CDR2 SVGIG come from the germline V gene (reference sequence).

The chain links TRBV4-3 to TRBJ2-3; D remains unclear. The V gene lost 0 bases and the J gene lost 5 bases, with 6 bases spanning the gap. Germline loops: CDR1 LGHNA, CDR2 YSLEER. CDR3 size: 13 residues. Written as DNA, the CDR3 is TGCGCCAGCAGCCAAGATCGAGGAGATACGCAGTATTTT. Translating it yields CASSQDRGDTQYF.

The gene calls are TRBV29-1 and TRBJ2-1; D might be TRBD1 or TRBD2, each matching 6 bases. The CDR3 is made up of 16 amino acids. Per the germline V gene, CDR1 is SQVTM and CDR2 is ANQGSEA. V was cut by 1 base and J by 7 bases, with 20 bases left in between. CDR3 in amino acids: CSVEGIRGESDNEQFF. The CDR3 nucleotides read TGCAGCGTTGAAGGAATTAGGGGGGAGTCGGATAATGAGCAGTTCTTC.

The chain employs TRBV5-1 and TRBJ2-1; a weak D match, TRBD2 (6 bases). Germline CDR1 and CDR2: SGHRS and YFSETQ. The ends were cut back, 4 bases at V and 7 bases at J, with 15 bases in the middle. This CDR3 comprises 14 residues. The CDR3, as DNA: TGCGCCAGCAGCATGACTAGTAGCGGAAATGAGCAGTTCTTC. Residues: CASSMTSSGNEQFF.

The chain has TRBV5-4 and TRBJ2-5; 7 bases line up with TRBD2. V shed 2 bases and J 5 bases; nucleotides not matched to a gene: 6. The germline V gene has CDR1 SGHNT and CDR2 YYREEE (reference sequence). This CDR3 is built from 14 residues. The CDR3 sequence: CASSFRGGGETQYF. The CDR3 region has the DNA TGTGCCAGCAGCTTTCGTGGGGGAGGGGAGACCCAGTACTTC.

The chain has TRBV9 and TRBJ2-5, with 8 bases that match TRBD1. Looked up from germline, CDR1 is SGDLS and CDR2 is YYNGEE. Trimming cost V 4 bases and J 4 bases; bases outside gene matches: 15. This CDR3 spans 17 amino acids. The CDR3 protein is CASSLQPIGTGLETQYF. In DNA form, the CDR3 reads TGTGCCAGCAGCCTTCAGCCGATCGGGACAGGCCTAGAGACCCAGTACTTC.

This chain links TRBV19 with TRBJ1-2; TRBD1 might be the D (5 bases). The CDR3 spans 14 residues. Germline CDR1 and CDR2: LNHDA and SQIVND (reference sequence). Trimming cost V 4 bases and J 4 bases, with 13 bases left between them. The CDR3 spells CASSKGPDRYGYTF. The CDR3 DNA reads TGTGCCAGTAGTAAGGGACCGGACCGCTATGGCTACACCTTC. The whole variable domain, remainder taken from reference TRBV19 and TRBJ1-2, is DGGITQSPKYLFRKEGQNVTLSCEQNLNHDAMYWYRQDPGQGLRLIYYSQIVNDFQKGDIAEGYSVSREKKESFPLTVTSAQKNPTAFYLCASSKGPDRYGYTFGSGTRLTVV.

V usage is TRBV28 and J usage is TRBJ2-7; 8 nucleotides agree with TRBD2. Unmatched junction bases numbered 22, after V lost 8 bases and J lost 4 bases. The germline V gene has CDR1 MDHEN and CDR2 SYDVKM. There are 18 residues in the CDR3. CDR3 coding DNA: TGTGCCAGCTCAAGGACTAGCTGGAGAGGAGGCCCACTTTACGAGCAGTACTTC. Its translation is CASSRTSWRGGPLYEQYF.

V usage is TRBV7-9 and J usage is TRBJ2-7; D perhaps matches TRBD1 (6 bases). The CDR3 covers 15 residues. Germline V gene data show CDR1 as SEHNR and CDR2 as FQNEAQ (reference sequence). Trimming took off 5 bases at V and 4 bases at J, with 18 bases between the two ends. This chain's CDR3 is CASSESGTRSYEQYF. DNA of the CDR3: TGTGCCAGCAGCGAATCCGGGACAAGATCATACGAGCAGTACTTC.